Following are 22 T cell receptor beta chains from one sample sequenced in a study of T-cell memory formation after mild COVID-19. TCRdb redid the calling of the 5' RACE reads with MiXCR, one entry per CDR3 protein. The sample lists roughly 600,000 distinct CDR3 sequences, approximately 19% seen once, with around 12% in the top ten. Sequencing was performed on PBMCs or a T cell subset sorted from them (not recorded which). The receptor set was obtained from an adult woman who had mild COVID-19 (a few samples of this study predate the infection). Cell type and time point are not known.

The CDR3 DNA follows: TGTGCCACCAGTGACCCCCGAGGAGGCACGCAGTATTTT. This gives the protein CATSDPRGGTQYF. The chain recombines TRBV24-1 with TRBJ2-3; perhaps TRBD2 as D (5 bases). Germline assignment: CDR1 KGHDR and CDR2 SFDVKD. The length of the CDR3 is 13 residues. V shed 4 bases and J shed 9 bases, with 13 bases lying between them.

This clonotype was counted only a few times. The V gene is TRBV5-4, the J gene TRBJ2-3, with TRBD2 matching 9 bases. Trimming cost V 0 bases and J 4 bases; bases outside gene matches: 12. CDR1 is SGHNT and CDR2 is YYREEE in the germline V gene (reference sequence). CDR3 size: 18 residues. This chain's CDR3 is CASSLDRPSGGPADTQYF. CDR3 DNA sequence: TGTGCCAGCAGCTTGGATCGACCAAGCGGGGGGCCTGCAGATACGCAGTATTTT.

This clonotype appeared a few times. The chain joins TRBV3-1 to TRBJ2-1, with a tentative D call TRBD2 (6 bases). CDR3 length: 14 residues. Trimming pared 4 bases from V and 10 bases from J, leaving 17 bases between. Germline loops: CDR1 LGHDT, CDR2 YNNKEL (reference sequence). As DNA, the CDR3 is TGTGCCAGCAGCCGCCGGTCGGGGCGGGACGAGCAGTTCTTC. This sequence encodes CASSRRSGRDEQFF.

The table lists this clonotype with many counts. CDR3 sequence: CAWSNLGSNQPQHF. DNA for the CDR3: TGTGCCTGGAGTAATTTGGGATCGAATCAGCCCCAGCATTTT. This chain joins TRBV30 and TRBJ1-5; D is ambiguous. V was clipped by 2 bases and J by 4 bases, with 12 bases between them. The CDR3 runs to 14 residues. Germline loops: CDR1 GTSNPN, CDR2 SVGIG (reference sequence).

This sequence joins TRBV2 and TRBJ2-3; 10 positions agree with TRBD2. Unmatched junction bases numbered 3, after V lost 1 base and J lost 5 bases. Germline CDR1 SNHLY, CDR2 FYNNEI. The CDR3 sequence is 15 residues long. The CDR3 is CASSEERGGRDTQYF. CDR3 sequence (DNA): TGTGCCAGCAGTGAAGAGCGGGGGGGCCGAGATACGCAGTATTTT. Full variable domain (rest looked up from reference TRBV2 and TRBJ2-3): EPEVTQTPSHQVTQMGQEVILRCVPISNHLYFYWYRQILGQKVEFLVSFYNNEISEKSEIFDDQFSVERPDGSNFTLKIRSTKLEDSAMYFCASSEERGGRDTQYFGPGTRLTVL.

The gene calls are TRBV7-9 and TRBJ2-1; D gene ambiguous. CDR1 and CDR2 (germline): SEHNR, FQNEAQ (reference sequence). The CDR3 length is 14 residues. V lost 2 bases to trimming and J lost 6 bases, with 11 bases between them. The CDR3 region is CASSLSLSANEQFF. The CDR3, as DNA: TGTGCCAGCAGCTTATCCCTGAGCGCCAATGAGCAGTTCTTC. Full variable domain (outside the CDR3, taken from reference TRBV7-9 and TRBJ2-1): DTGVSQNPRHKITKRGQNVTFRCDPISEHNRLYWYRQTLGQGPEFLTYFQNEAQLEKSRLLSDRFSAERPKGSFSTLEIQRTEQGDSAMYLCASSLSLSANEQFFGPGTRLTVL.

As for this clonotype: A read error may produce the germline difference seen at one junction end. The chain employs TRBV7-8 and TRBJ2-7; TRBD1 matches 9 bases. Germline loops: CDR1 SGHVS, CDR2 FQNEAQ. The CDR3 is made up of 16 amino acids. Here the CDR3 reads CASSLAENRGPSHLHF. For the CDR3, the DNA is TGTGCCAGCAGCTTAGCGGAGAACAGGGGGCCCTCTCATCTGCACTTC.

This clonotype was observed a handful of times. The chain employs TRBV24-1 and TRBJ2-5; TRBD2 matches at 15 bases. The trim removed 5 bases at V and 5 bases at J, leaving 17 bases unmatched. CDR3 length: 20 amino acids. The germline CDR1 and CDR2 sequences are KGHDR and SFDVKD. CDR3 sequence (DNA): TGTGCCACCAGTGGATCGGGACTCCTGGGACTAGCGGGAGGTTCGGAGACCCAGTACTTC. This gives the protein CATSGSGLLGLAGGSETQYF.

This clonotype was observed at least ten times. As DNA, the CDR3 is TGTGCCAGCAGCTTGGGACAGGGGTACGACGAGCAGTACTTC. Translation gives CASSLGQGYDEQYF. This chain joins TRBV5-5 and TRBJ2-7, with 8 bases identical to TRBD1. There are 14 residues in the CDR3. The germline V gene encodes CDR1 SGHKS and CDR2 YYEKEE (reference sequence). Losses at the gene ends were 0 bases for V and 5 bases for J; bases not matched to a gene: 4.

This clonotype was observed a handful of times. The chain employs TRBV9 and TRBJ2-3; 7 bases align to TRBD2. With 4 bases clipped from V and 4 bases from J, the junction kept 9 bases outside the gene matches. This CDR3 contains 15 residues. CDR1 and CDR2 from the germline V gene are SGDLS and YYNGEE. DNA of the CDR3: TGTGCCAGCAGCCTCCAAGGACTAGTGGCAGATACGCAGTATTTT. Translated: CASSLQGLVADTQYF.

The chain is built from TRBV29-1 and TRBJ1-2; D unclear. The CDR3 is 12 amino acids. The germline V and J ends were trimmed by 4 bases and 7 bases, with 13 bases remaining between them. CDR1 SQVTM and CDR2 ANQGSEA come from the germline V gene. The CDR3 sequence is CSVVELRAGYTF. DNA for the CDR3: TGCAGCGTTGTCGAACTCCGGGCTGGCTACACCTTC.

The chain has TRBV7-2 and TRBJ2-1; D remains unclear. The CDR3 extends over 12 amino acids. Germline values: CDR1 SGHTA, CDR2 FQGNSA. Trimming pared 5 bases from V and 11 bases from J, leaving 13 bases between. The CDR3 protein is CASSPAQVKQFF. The CDR3 nucleotides read TGTGCCAGCAGCCCGGCCCAAGTTAAGCAGTTCTTC.

V is TRBV18 and J is TRBJ1-2; D is unclear. CDR1 is KGHSH, CDR2 LQKENI, per germline. The CDR3 totals 13 residues. Trimming cost V 4 bases and J 4 bases, with 10 bases left between them. The CDR3 sequence is CASSLRETYGYTF. The CDR3, as DNA: TGTGCCAGCTCACTCCGGGAGACCTATGGCTACACCTTC.

This clonotype was seen more than once but under ten times. J is TRBJ1-5 and V is TRBV3-1, with 8 bases that match TRBD1. The CDR3 spans 14 residues. With V trimmed by 4 bases and J by 7 bases, 6 bases remained unmatched. Per germline, CDR1 LGHDT and CDR2 YNNKEL (reference sequence). In nucleotides, the CDR3 is TGTGCCAGCAGCCCGGCGGACAGGGCCCAGCCCCAGCATTTT. This encodes CASSPADRAQPQHF.

V gene TRBV15 combines with J gene TRBJ2-7; tentative D call: TRBD2 (7 bases). The ends were cut back, 1 base at V and 1 base at J, with 14 bases in the middle. CDR3 length equals 16 residues. Germline loops: CDR1 LNHNV, CDR2 YYDKDF (reference sequence). CDR3 amino acids: CATSRGGRGASYEQYV. In DNA form, the CDR3 reads TGTGCCACCAGCAGAGGAGGGAGGGGGGCTTCCTACGAGCAGTACGTC.

The gene calls are TRBV18 and TRBJ1-5; a weak D match, TRBD1 (6 bases). Per germline, CDR1 KGHSH and CDR2 LQKENI. The CDR3 has 14 amino acids. With 2 bases removed from V and 5 bases from J, the gap between germline ends came to 10 bases. The CDR3 region is CASSPSGGHQPQHF. DNA of the CDR3: TGTGCCAGCTCACCATCGGGGGGCCATCAGCCCCAGCATTTT.

Only one count was recorded for this clonotype. The chain joins TRBV9 to TRBJ1-5; D is uncertain. Germline-derived CDR1 and CDR2 are SGDLS and YYNGEE. The CDR3 spans 14 residues. V was clipped by 0 bases and J by 7 bases, with 11 bases between them. The CDR3 nucleotides read TGTGCCAGCAGCGTAGTGGACTCGGGGCAGCCCCAGCATTTT. This gives the protein CASSVVDSGQPQHF.

This chain uses TRBV21-1 with TRBJ2-1; TRBD1, as called in the table, went unchecked against the DNA. TRBV21-1 is tagged as a pseudogene. The CDR3 spans 16 residues. In DNA form, the CDR3 reads TGTGCCAGCAGCAAAGGGATACAGGGTTCCTACAATGAGCAGTTCTTC. Protein product: CASSKGIQGSYNEQFF.

The rearrangement joins TRBV7-2 to TRBJ2-1; D remains unclear. The V gene's germline CDR1 is SGHTA and CDR2 FQGNSA. The CDR3 length is 14 residues. The V and J ends lost 1 base and 6 bases respectively, with 10 bases between them. The CDR3 spells CASSLVRTSNEQFF. As DNA, the CDR3 is TGTGCCAGCAGCTTAGTACGGACCTCCAATGAGCAGTTCTTC.

This clonotype was picked up one time. The chain joins TRBV29-1 to TRBJ2-2; weak D call: TRBD2 (7 bases). The CDR3 loop spans 14 amino acids. Trimming stripped 5 bases from V and 4 bases from J, with 14 bases between. CDR1 SQVTM and CDR2 ANQGSEA come from the germline V gene. The CDR3: CSVRGGAGTGELFF. The DNA for the CDR3 is TGCAGCGTTAGAGGGGGGGCCGGCACCGGGGAGCTGTTTTTT.

This clonotype was observed a few times. This chain connects TRBV7-3 to TRBJ1-6; no clear D. Between the trimmed V and J ends, which lost 9 bases and 3 bases, there was a span of 12 bases. The germline V gene encodes CDR1 SGHTA and CDR2 FQGTGA. CDR3 length: 14 amino acids. The CDR3 spells CASQLMFYNSPLHF. The CDR3 DNA follows: TGTGCCAGTCAGCTTATGTTCTATAATTCACCCCTCCACTTT.

A few counts support this clonotype. The chain links TRBV2 to TRBJ2-2; tentative D call: TRBD2 (5 bases). Germline CDR1 is SNHLY and CDR2 is FYNNEI. The CDR3 totals 13 residues. Trimming shortened V by 8 bases and J by 6 bases, and 13 bases separated the two germline ends. CDR3: CASLEARAGELFF. CDR3 coding DNA: TGTGCCAGCCTAGAAGCGAGGGCCGGGGAGCTGTTTTTT. The variable domain in full, completed from reference TRBV2 and TRBJ2-2, reads EPEVTQTPSHQVTQMGQEVILRCVPISNHLYFYWYRQILGQKVEFLVSFYNNEISEKSEIFDDQFSVERPDGSNFTLKIRSTKLEDSAMYFCASLEARAGELFFGEGSRLTVL.